The sample holds one count of the clone carrying this T cell receptor beta chain. Antigen: not known. Assay: immunoSEQ multiplex PCR; the TCRdb copy retains only in-frame clones and omits some. The sample contains approximately 500,000 clones, about 83% of which appear only once. The sample originates from a study of Ad26.COV2.S vaccination and SARS-CoV-2 variants. Study as a whole: Ad26.COV2.S, an intramuscular injection, was given once or twice 56 days apart.

Germline V gene data show CDR1 as MNHNS and CDR2 as SASEGT. V shed 6 bases, J shed 0 bases, and the junction held 2 bases outside the gene matches. This CDR3 comprises 15 residues. Treatment noted: approximately 18 received Ad26.COV2.S at low or high dose, single or two shots; about 5 received placebo; per-sample allocation not given. Collection of the samples took place on day 63 after the first injection of vaccine or placebo. Its platform was an Ad26 vector, and its expressed antigen was Wuhan-strain SARS-CoV-2 spike. Study-wide results and limits: Reported findings describe substantial breadth in spike-specific CD8+ and CD4+ T cell responses following vaccination.

Specimen: peripheral blood, collected in a trial of Ad26.COV2.S vaccine versus placebo. The receptor was isolated from a person between 18 and 65 years old who received the Ad26.COV2.S COVID-19 vaccine or a placebo. The rearrangement links TRBV6-1 to TRBJ2-1; 10 bases align to TRBD1. The CDR3 region has the DNA TGTGCCAGCAGAGGGGACAGGGGCTCCTACAATGAGCAGTTCTTC. Amino acid sequence: CASRGDRGSYNEQFF.